A selection of T cell receptor beta chains follows, all from one sample in a study of blood T cells in healthy people across ages. TCRdb re-called the 5' RACE reads through MiXCR, storing one row per CDR3 protein. This sample has over 950,000 distinct CDR3 sequences; roughly two fifths occur once, and the top ten carry around 13%. The sequenced sample consisted of blood. These receptor sequences come from a man aged 18 to 30 in good health. CDR3s include the opening cysteine and the closing phenylalanine or tryptophan. A D gene is named only where the DNA matches it firmly. Not every row has a clone size; where given, it reads once, few, many or a size class.

D | J | size | V | length | CDR3 | DNA
TRBD2 | TRBJ2-5 | . | TRBV6-5 | 18 | CASSYMPSGGVTKETQYF | TGTGCCAGCAGTTACATGCCTAGCGGGGGGGTCACCAAAGAGACCCAGTACTTC
. | TRBJ1-5 | . | TRBV20-1 | 16 | CSAGTSTGYSNQPQHF | TGCAGTGCTGGTACGTCTACAGGGTATAGCAATCAGCCCCAGCATTTT
. | TRBJ1-6 | . | TRBV14 | 16 | CASSQGLGTYNSPLHF | TGTGCCAGCAGCCAAGGATTGGGTACCTATAATTCACCCCTCCACTTT
. | TRBJ2-1 | few | TRBV13 | 13 | CASSSGLEPKGFF | TGTGCCAGCAGCTCAGGCTTGGAGCCTAAGGGGTTCTTC
. | TRBJ2-7 | few | TRBV6-2/TRBV6-3 | 13 | CASSPSFYYEQYF | TGTGCCAGCAGTCCAAGTTTCTACTACGAGCAGTACTTC
TRBD2 | TRBJ2-1 | few | TRBV4-3 | 16 | CASSQDPSGDYNEQFF | TGCGCCAGCAGCCAAGATCCTAGCGGGGACTACAATGAGCAGTTCTTC
. | TRBJ1-1 | . | TRBV5-1 | 14 | CASRIRRGETEAFF | TGCGCCAGCAGGATTAGGAGAGGGGAAACTGAAGCTTTCTTT
TRBD1 | TRBJ2-2 | . | TRBV4-2 | 17 | CASSQDTAGGNTGELFF | TGTGCCAGCAGCCAAGATACGGCAGGGGGCAACACCGGGGAGCTGTTTTTT
. | TRBJ1-1 | . | TRBV5-1 | 13 | CASSLEGLTEAFF | TGTGCCAGCAGTTTAGAGGGCCTCACTGAAGCTTTCTTT
. | TRBJ2-2 | . | TRBV6-2/TRBV6-3 | 16 | CASSYNRFTNTGELFF | TGTGCCAGCAGTTACAACAGATTCACGAACACCGGGGAGCTGTTTTTT
. | TRBJ2-7 | . | TRBV29-1 | 11 | CSALQLNEQYF | TGCAGCGCGTTACAGCTCAATGAGCAGTACTTC
. | TRBJ2-3 | . | TRBV2 | 16 | CASRGITGFFTDTQYF | TGTGCCAGCAGGGGGATCACAGGATTCTTCACAGATACGCAGTATTTT
. | TRBJ2-4 | . | TRBV4-3 | 17 | CASSPSGGYEGKNIQYF | TGCGCCAGCAGCCCCTCTGGAGGGTATGAGGGCAAAAACATTCAGTACTTC
TRBD1 | TRBJ2-1 | few | TRBV6-1 | 17 | CASSEYKDRGTYNEQFF | TGTGCCAGCAGTGAATACAAAGACAGGGGAACCTACAATGAGCAGTTCTTC
. | TRBJ1-1 | . | TRBV10-3 | 11 | CAISEMGEAFF | TGTGCCATCAGTGAGATGGGAGAAGCTTTCTTT
. | TRBJ2-3 | . | TRBV20-1 | 14 | CSARRGGTTDTQYF | TGCAGTGCTCGCCGAGGGGGGACCACAGATACGCAGTATTTT
. | TRBJ2-1 | few | TRBV12-3/TRBV12-4 | 16 | CASSPGLGRAYNEQFF | TGTGCCAGCAGTCCCGGGTTGGGTCGAGCCTACAATGAGCAGTTCTTC
. | TRBJ1-2 | once | TRBV7-9 | 14 | CASSQALGGHGYTF | TGTGCCAGCTCGCAGGCCTTGGGGGGACATGGCTACACCTTC
TRBD1 | TRBJ1-1 | few | TRBV9 | 15 | CASSVGDRRWTEAFF | TGTGCCAGCAGCGTAGGGGACAGGAGGTGGACTGAAGCTTTCTTT
TRBD2 | TRBJ2-3 | . | TRBV7-2 | 17 | CASSLAKLAGGADTQYF | TGTGCCAGCAGCTTAGCGAAACTAGCGGGGGGGGCAGATACGCAGTATTTT
TRBD1 | TRBJ2-1 | once | TRBV5-8 | 17 | CASSSLTSQGNYNEQFF | TGTGCCAGCAGCTCCCTCACTTCACAGGGGAACTACAATGAGCAGTTCTTC
. | TRBJ1-5 | . | TRBV28 | 12 | CASSFGGRPQHF | TGTGCCAGCAGTTTTGGGGGGCGGCCCCAGCATTTT
TRBD1 | TRBJ2-2 | . | TRBV24-1 | 13 | CATGQGDTGELFF | TGTGCCACGGGACAGGGGGACACCGGGGAGCTGTTTTTT